Detailed here is one TCR beta chain. The V and J ends lost 6 bases and 6 bases, in that order; junction bases with no gene match: 18. Germline V gene sequence: CDR1 LNHDA, CDR2 SQIVND (reference sequence). The length of the CDR3 is 18 residues. The data are from a study of blood T cell repertoires in COVID-19. Only in-frame clones appear in the TCRdb table, and some are missing; sequencing was by immunoSEQ multiplex PCR. This table holds 150,000 to 200,000 clones, roughly nine tenths found once. What was sequenced was peripheral blood. The receptor was isolated from a man between 18 and 35 years old who had recovered from COVID-19. This sequence joins TRBV19 and TRBJ2-1; 9 nucleotides agree with TRBD1. The CDR3 bases are TGTGCCAGTAGACAACGCTCTATACAGGGGGCGAGGGGCAATGAGCAGTTCTTC. Protein sequence: CASRQRSIQGARGNEQFF.